This record covers a single T cell receptor beta chain. This clonotype was counted between two and nine times. Its antigen is currently not known. No base quality values were provided; no much bigger clone lies one nucleotide off. The entry originates in a study of human T cells and chemical hapten exposure (dated by TCRdb to about 2021). Notes on the research overall: For sensitization, 2% DPC in acetone was applied to a roughly 2 cm by roughly 2 cm area of upper inner arm skin. Blood samples were taken from patients before sensitization (week 0) and then at 2, 6 and about 24 weeks after DPC sensitization. Patch testing was done on the upper back using Finn chambers containing 0.01% DPC, and results were scored after 6 days according to International Contact Dermatitis Research Group standards. The study tracked peripheral blood TCR repertoire changes in vivo during primary and secondary sensitization to the hapten diphenylcyclopropenone (DPC) in alopecia patients. The mostly female patient cohort included alopecia areata with under or over 50% scalp involvement, alopecia totalis and alopecia universalis. Throughout the study period of 20 to 25 weeks, patients also received therapeutic DPC doses to the scalp every week. Libraries were combined into a pool for sequencing, and differences in TCR yield between samples came mainly from small differences in library volumes within the pool. For TCR sequencing, blood came from over 25 alopecia patients at anywhere from one to four time points (pre-sensitization, 2, 6 and 24 weeks).

Findings and caveats that apply to the study as a whole: Because every patient had alopecia, a presumed autoimmune disease, the patients' immune response might differ from that of healthy individuals. A positive correlation was found between the number of PT1 expanded TCRs and patch test score, with significance reached at thresholds 8, 16 and 32 but not 4. DPC sensitization did not change how many TCRs were above 1 in 1000 frequency, and no evidence was found of alterations in global repertoire structure. After repeated subsampling, changes were observed in the strength of the expansion versus patch-test correlation and in the threshold at which the correlation became significant. Significantly more large CDR3 similarity clusters were formed by expanded TCRs than by pre-sensitization or healthy control sets, consistent with antigen-driven responses.

This sample's time point label indicates: patch test 3, about 24 weeks after DPC sensitization. Explained via the paper, the treatment or condition label denotes: therapeutic diphenylcyclopropenone sensitization with weekly scalp DPC. At every patch-test visit, the blood draw took place before the patch test was put on. To be eligible, patients had to be aged 18 to 70, diagnosed with alopecia and judged suitable for DPC therapy, while pregnant patients were excluded. Total RNA was extracted from unfractionated whole blood collected in Tempus Blood RNA tubes. From the cysteine up to the phenylalanine, the CDR3 has a length of 16 residues. This entry keeps only the CDR3 DNA: 48 bases, framed from base 1. The germline V gene encodes CDR1 MNHEY and CDR2 SVGEGT. Trimming accounts for 6 bases at V and 3 bases at J, while the number of junction bases matched to no gene is 7. Library creation used RACE. The listed sequencing device is NextSeq 500. Library preparation attached unique molecular identifiers to individual cDNA molecules for quantitative, reproducible TCR counting. Each blood RNA sample was used to sequence both TCR alpha and TCR beta chains. In the source study's methods: A median of around 100,000 TCRs per sample was observed, with a range of roughly 23,224 to 700,000. The Decombinator software suite was used to annotate V, J and CDR3 in the TCR reads. For PS versus PT1 abundance plots, all samples were subsampled to the same number of TCRs (28,000). TCRs were defined as expanded if absent before sensitization and observed at least eight times at the 2-week time point. The public reads were quality trimmed at Q25 with fastp and then assembled into clones with MiXCR by TCRdb, keeping productive beta chains. Duplicate CDR3 protein sequences are folded into a single record with the most common DNA and genes. The V and J calls and clone size are TCRdb's, not the authors'. In all, the sample holds 120,000 or so distinct CDR3 sequences, and about 11% of those were seen once. The ten biggest clones cover approximately 2.5% of the sample.

The V gene is TRBV6-2 or TRBV6-3 and the J gene is TRBJ2-5; 13 junctional bases match TRBD2. This TCR came from a woman in her fifties or sixties with alopecia areata. Some clones in this sample may be carry-over from other donors' samples. The specimen comprised whole blood, sampled in connection with sensitization to the hapten diphenylcyclopropenone (DPC). For the CDR3, the sequence is CASRLGTSGTKETQYF. The bases read TGTGCCAGCAGGCTAGGGACTAGCGGGACCAAAGAGACCCAGTACTTC.